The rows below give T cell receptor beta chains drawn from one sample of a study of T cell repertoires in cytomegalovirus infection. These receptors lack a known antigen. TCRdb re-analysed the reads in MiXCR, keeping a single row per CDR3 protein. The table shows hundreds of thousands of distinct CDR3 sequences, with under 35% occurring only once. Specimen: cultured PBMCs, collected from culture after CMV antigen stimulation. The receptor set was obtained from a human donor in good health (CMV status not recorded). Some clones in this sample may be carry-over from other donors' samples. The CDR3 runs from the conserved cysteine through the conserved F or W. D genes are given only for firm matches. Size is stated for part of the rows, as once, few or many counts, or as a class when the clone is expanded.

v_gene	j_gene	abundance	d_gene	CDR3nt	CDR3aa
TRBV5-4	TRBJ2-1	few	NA	TGTGCCAGCAGCTCACAGGGTGTCAATGAGCAGTTCTTC	CASSSQGVNEQFF
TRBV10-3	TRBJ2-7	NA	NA	TGTGCCTCTGAAGGACAGTCCTACGAGCAGTACTTC	CASEGQSYEQYF
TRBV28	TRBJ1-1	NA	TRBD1	TGTGCCAGCAGTTTAATACTGGGACAGGAGCAGGAGAGGGCTGAAGCTTTCTTT	CASSLILGQEQERAEAFF
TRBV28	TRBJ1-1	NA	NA	TGTGCCAGCAGCCCCGGGTCTGGGAGGATCACTGAAGCTTTCTTT	CASSPGSGRITEAFF
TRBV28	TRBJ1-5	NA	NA	TGTGCCAGCGTCCGCTTTTTAGGGGGCAATCAGCCCCAGCATTTT	CASVRFLGGNQPQHF
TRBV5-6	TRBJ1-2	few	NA	TGTGCCAGCAGCTTGATATCCGGATACTATGGCTACACCTTC	CASSLISGYYGYTF
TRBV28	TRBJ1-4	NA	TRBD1	TGTGCCAGCAGTTTCGAACAGGGGCTCTTAGAGGAAAAACTGTTTTTT	CASSFEQGLLEEKLFF
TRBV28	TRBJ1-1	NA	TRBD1	TGTGCCAGCAGTCGAACAGGGGTTAACACTGAAGCTTTCTTT	CASSRTGVNTEAFF
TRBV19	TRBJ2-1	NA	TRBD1	TGTGCCAGTAGTTCCGGGACAGGGACCTACAATGAGCAGTTCTTC	CASSSGTGTYNEQFF
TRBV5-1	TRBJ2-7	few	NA	TGCGCCAGCAGCTACGACGGAACCTACGAGCAGTACTTC	CASSYDGTYEQYF
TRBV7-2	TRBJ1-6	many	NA	TGTGCCAGCGGACCATATAATTCACCCCTCCACTTT	CASGPYNSPLHF
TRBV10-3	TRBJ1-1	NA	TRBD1	TGTGCCATCAGGCCCGGGACAGGGGAGCTGAACACTGAAGCTTTCTTT	CAIRPGTGELNTEAFF
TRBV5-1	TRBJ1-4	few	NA	TGCGCCAGCCGGGGGCCTAATGAAAAACTGTTTTTT	CASRGPNEKLFF
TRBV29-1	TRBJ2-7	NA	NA	TGCAGCGTGGCTGCGGCGGCCCCGTACGAGCAGTACTTC	CSVAAAAPYEQYF
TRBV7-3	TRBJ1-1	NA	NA	TGTGCCAGCAGCTCATCCTCAAGGGGGTCAGCTTTCTTT	CASSSSSRGSAFF
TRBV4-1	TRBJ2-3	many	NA	TGCGCCAGCAGCATGGGAGAGACAGATACGCAGTATTTT	CASSMGETDTQYF
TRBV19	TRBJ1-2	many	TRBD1	TGTGCCAGTAGCCTCTCTGGGACAGAAATGCGGAACTATGGCTACACCTTC	CASSLSGTEMRNYGYTF
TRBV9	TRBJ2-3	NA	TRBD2	TGTGCCAGCAGCGACCTCCTAGCGGGGGGGCAAGATACGCAGTATTTT	CASSDLLAGGQDTQYF
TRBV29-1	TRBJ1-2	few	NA	TGCAGCGCCCTAACCCCCCCGACCTATGGCTACACCTTC	CSALTPPTYGYTF
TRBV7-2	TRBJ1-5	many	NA	TGTGCCAGCAGCTTAGAATCGCGGCAGCCCCAGCATTTT	CASSLESRQPQHF
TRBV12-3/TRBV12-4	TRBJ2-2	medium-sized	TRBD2	TGTGCCAGCAGTTCGGGGACTAGCGGCGGGGAGCTGTTTTTT	CASSSGTSGGELFF
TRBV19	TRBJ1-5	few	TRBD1	TGTGCCACCTGGGATTTGGACAGGGGAGGATATAGCAATCAGCCCCAGCATTTT	CATWDLDRGGYSNQPQHF
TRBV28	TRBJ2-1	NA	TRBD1	TGTGCCAGCACCGGACCGGGACAGGTGAACAATGAGCAGTTCTTC	CASTGPGQVNNEQFF
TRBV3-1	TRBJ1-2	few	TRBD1	TGTGCCAGCAGCCTCGACAGGGTGGAATATGGCTACACCTTC	CASSLDRVEYGYTF
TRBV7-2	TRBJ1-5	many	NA	TGTGCCAGCAGCTTAGGGTTGGGAGGAGGCAATCAGCCCCAGCATTTT	CASSLGLGGGNQPQHF
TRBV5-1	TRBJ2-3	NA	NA	TGCGCCAGCAGCTTGATTTTAGGGGCAACAGATACGCAGTATTTT	CASSLILGATDTQYF
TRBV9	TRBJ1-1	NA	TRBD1	TGTGCCAGCAGCCCCAGGGGACAGGTCGACACTGAAGCTTTCTTT	CASSPRGQVDTEAFF
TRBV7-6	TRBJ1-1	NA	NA	TGTGCCAGCAGTTGGGTCAGGGACACTGAAGCTTTCTTT	CASSWVRDTEAFF
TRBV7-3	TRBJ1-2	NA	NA	TGTGCCAGCAGCTTACTAGGGGAACCGAATCACACCTTC	CASSLLGEPNHTF
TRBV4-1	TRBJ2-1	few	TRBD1	TGCGCCAGCAGCCGTCGACAGGGAGTAAGCAATGAGCAGTTCTTC	CASSRRQGVSNEQFF
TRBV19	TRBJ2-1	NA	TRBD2	TGTGCCAGTAGTGCGACTAGCGGGGGGATATACAATGAGCAGTTCTTC	CASSATSGGIYNEQFF
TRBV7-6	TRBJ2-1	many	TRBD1	TGTGCCAGCAGCCAGATGGAACAGGGGATCAATGAGCAGTTCTTC	CASSQMEQGINEQFF
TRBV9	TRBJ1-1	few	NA	TGTGCCAGCAGCGTAAGTGTGGAAAGGGGGACGAACACTGAAGCTTTCTTT	CASSVSVERGTNTEAFF
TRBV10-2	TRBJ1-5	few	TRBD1	TGCGCCAGCAGTGAGTCGATAAAAATGGTACAGGGGGCAAGGCAGCCCCAGCATTTT	CASSESIKMVQGARQPQHF
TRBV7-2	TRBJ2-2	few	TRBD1	TGTGCCAGCAGTTGGACAGGGTCGAACACCGGGGAGCTGTTTTTT	CASSWTGSNTGELFF
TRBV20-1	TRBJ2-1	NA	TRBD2	TGCAGTGCTAGAGGACTAGCGGGTTACATCAATGAGCAGTTCTTC	CSARGLAGYINEQFF
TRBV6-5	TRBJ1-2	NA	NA	TGTGCCAGCAGTACCGGGACCTCCCATGGCTACACCTTC	CASSTGTSHGYTF